The rows below give T cell receptor beta chains drawn from one sample of a study of Ad26.COV2.S vaccination and SARS-CoV-2 variants. Sequencing used immunoSEQ multiplex PCR; TCRdb keeps in-frame clones, though not all of them. The sample lists a few hundred thousand clones, roughly 84% occurring once. Sequencing used peripheral blood, obtained in a trial of Ad26.COV2.S vaccine versus placebo. The origin of the receptors is a person between 18 and 65 years old who received the Ad26.COV2.S COVID-19 vaccine or a placebo. Each CDR3 is given with its conserved first and last residue. A D gene is named only where the DNA matches it firmly. The size entry is marked missing in some rows and otherwise reads once, few, many or a size class.

TRBD1,TRBV5-1,-,TRBJ1-5,CASSLDGQGRNQPQHF,TGCGCCAGCAGCTTGGACGGACAGGGGAGGAATCAGCCCCAGCATTTT
-,TRBV9,-,TRBJ1-5,CASTGPRPQHF,TGTGCCAGCACCGGCCCCCGGCCCCAGCATTTT
TRBD1,TRBV14,-,TRBJ1-2,CASSQEDREGYTF,TGTGCCAGCAGCCAAGAAGACAGGGAAGGCTACACCTTC
TRBD2,TRBV2,-,TRBJ2-4,CASSSGGLAKNIQYF,TGTGCCAGCAGCTCGGGGGGATTAGCCAAAAACATTCAGTACTTC
-,TRBV5-1,once,TRBJ2-1,CASSPGTLVGIF,TGCGCCAGCAGCCCGGGGACCCTCGTTGGGATCTTC
-,TRBV15,-,TRBJ1-5,CATSSINSNQPQHF,TGTGCCACCAGCAGCATCAATAGCAATCAGCCCCAGCATTTT
-,TRBV5-1,-,TRBJ2-7,CASSLGWDEQYF,TGCGCCAGCAGCTTGGGTTGGGACGAGCAGTACTTC
-,TRBV29-1,-,TRBJ1-2,CTTTGSNYGYTF,TGCACAACAACCGGATCTAACTATGGCTACACCTTC
-,TRBV29-1,-,TRBJ1-1,CSVSSEGGTEAFF,TGCAGCGTTTCGTCAGAGGGGGGAACTGAAGCTTTCTTT
-,TRBV19,-,TRBJ2-6,CASSKGDGLGAGANVLTF,TGTGCCAGTAGTAAGGGGGACGGCCTTGGCGCTGGGGCCAACGTCCTGACTTTC